The TCR beta chain described here comes from a study of blood T cell repertoires in COVID-19. Study-level information: Sites in the United States, Italy and Spain provided acute and convalescent COVID-19 samples. Sources were T cells, B-cell-depleted T cells, or PBMCs; the material itself was cDNA or gDNA.

Under the authors' procedure: Amplification of reference gene primers was used by the study to estimate nucleated cell counts. Using immunoSEQ multiplex PCR, the repertoire was profiled, and TCRdb retains in-frame clones only, with some absent. The V and J calls and clone size were taken over from that table, and D and trimming were inferred from the DNA. The top ten hold 8% to 13% of the sample, which has over 130,000 clones, 70% to 90% seen once. This clone came up once. Germline V gene data show CDR1 as LNHNV and CDR2 as YYDKDF (reference sequence). CDR3 length equals 16 residues. Trimming took off 0 bases at V and 0 bases at J, with 6 bases between the two ends.

The V and J genes are TRBV15 and TRBJ1-6; no firm D call. The TCR originated in a woman of 80 years or more with acute or convalescent COVID-19. What was sequenced was peripheral blood. As DNA, the CDR3 is TGTGCCACCAGCAGAGATCTCGTCTCCTATAATTCACCCCTCCACTTT. Translating it yields CATSRDLVSYNSPLHF.